The 25 T cell receptor beta chains in this list originate from one sample, sequenced in a study of cytomegalovirus exposure and HLA in healthy donors. The data were produced by immunoSEQ multiplex PCR, yet TCRdb's version contains in-frame clones alone and is incomplete. The sample yields roughly 150,000 clones, roughly 96% seen once. Input material: PBMCs. These receptors all come from a young woman in good health and CMV-seronegative.

The V gene is TRBV21-1, the J gene TRBJ1-2; no DNA check was done on the table's D call, TRBD1. TRBV21-1 is designated a pseudogene. The CDR3 has 10 residues. The CDR3 spells CAQGVDGYTF. DNA for the CDR3: TGCGCTCAGGGGGTTGATGGCTACACCTTC.

The chain links TRBV4-2 to TRBJ2-1; a possible D gene is TRBD1 (5 bases). Per the germline V gene, CDR1 is LGHNA and CDR2 is YNFKEQ. V was cut by 0 bases and J by 9 bases, with 9 bases left in between. CDR3 length: 13 residues. As DNA, the CDR3 is TGTGCCAGCAGCCAAGAACGACAGCGTGAGCAGTTCTTC. Protein sequence: CASSQERQREQFF.

The CDR3 DNA reads as TGTGCCAGCAGTTCCCATGGGGGGGCGACCCAGTACTTC. Protein sequence: CASSSHGGATQYF. The rearrangement uses TRBV6-6 and TRBJ2-5; TRBD2 might be the D (7 bases). Germline V CDR1 and CDR2: MNHNY, SVGAGI (reference sequence). This CDR3 has 13 residues. V shed 4 bases and J shed 7 bases, with 13 bases lying between them.

The chain is built from TRBV11-2 and TRBJ2-3, with D possibly TRBD2 on 5 matching bases. Trimming shortened V by 5 bases and J by 6 bases, and 12 bases separated the two germline ends. The CDR3 spans 13 residues. Per the germline V gene, CDR1 is SGHAT and CDR2 is FQNNGV. CDR3 in DNA: TGTGCCAGCAGCCCCGGCGGCGGGGATACGCAGTATTTT. Its translation is CASSPGGGDTQYF.

The chain carries TRBV9 and TRBJ2-5, with 8 bases identical to TRBD2. Germline trimming cut 3 bases from V and 1 base from J; bases unmatched to any gene: 5. The CDR3 contains 15 residues. Germline CDR1 is SGDLS and CDR2 is YYNGEE. The CDR3, as DNA: TGTGCCAGCAGCGCCCGCGGGGGGACCCAAGAGACCCAGTACTTC. This translates into CASSARGGTQETQYF. The whole variable domain, remainder taken from reference TRBV9 and TRBJ2-5, is DSGVTQTPKHLITATGQRVTLRCSPRSGDLSVYWYQQSLDQGLQFLIQYYNGEERAKGNILERFSAQQFPDLHSELNLSSLELGDSALYFCASSARGGTQETQYFGPGTRLLVL.

J is TRBJ2-3 and V is TRBV15; 14 bases map to TRBD2. CDR3 length: 17 residues. J lost 5 bases, V lost 1 base, and 5 bases had no gene match. From germline, CDR1 is LNHNV and CDR2 YYDKDF (reference sequence). The CDR3: CATSRGLAGGPGDTQYF. The CDR3 region has the DNA TGTGCCACCAGCAGAGGACTAGCGGGGGGGCCAGGAGATACGCAGTATTTT. The entire variable domain, with the rest obtained from reference TRBV15 and TRBJ2-3, is as follows: DAMVIQNPRYQVTQFGKPVTLSCSQTLNHNVMYWYQQKSSQAPKLLFHYYDKDFNNEADTPDNFQSRRPNTSFCFLDIRSPGLGDTAMYLCATSRGLAGGPGDTQYFGPGTRLTVL.

J is TRBJ2-1 and V is TRBV2; possible D gene TRBD1, 6 bases. This CDR3 is 14 amino acids long. The germline gives CDR1 SNHLY, CDR2 FYNNEI. Trimming shortened V by 3 bases and J by 4 bases, and 10 bases separated the two germline ends. CDR3 bases: TGTGCCAGCAGTGAGTCAGGGGCGTACAATGAGCAGTTCTTC. It translates to CASSESGAYNEQFF.

The genes are TRBV7-2 and TRBJ2-3, with TRBD1 matching over 7 bases. Unmatched junction bases numbered 3, after V lost 5 bases and J lost 4 bases. CDR1 SGHTA and CDR2 FQGNSA come from the germline V gene. The CDR3 extends over 13 amino acids. CDR3 amino acids: CASSRQGADTQYF. The CDR3 DNA reads as TGTGCCAGCAGCCGACAGGGAGCAGATACGCAGTATTTT.

This sequence joins TRBV11-2 and TRBJ2-1; a weak D match, TRBD2 (6 bases). Germline-derived CDR1 and CDR2 are SGHAT and FQNNGV. This CDR3 region has 16 residues. Trimming took 1 base from V and 4 from J, leaving 14 bases between them. This CDR3 reads CASSLGRAGWYNEQFF. CDR3 DNA sequence: TGTGCCAGCAGCTTAGGTCGAGCGGGTTGGTACAATGAGCAGTTCTTC.

J is TRBJ2-7 and V is TRBV5-6; 11 nucleotides align to TRBD1. Germline lookup yields CDR1 SGHDT and CDR2 YYEEEE. V was pared by 4 bases and J by 6 bases, with 9 bases of the junction left unmatched. This CDR3 has 15 residues. CDR3 in DNA: TGTGCCAGCAGCCTCTGGGGGACAGGGGGGCGCGAGCAGTACTTC. It encodes CASSLWGTGGREQYF.

This chain links TRBV30 with TRBJ2-1, with D tentatively TRBD1 (6 bases). Germline CDR1 GTSNPN, CDR2 SVGIG (reference sequence). This CDR3 comprises 13 residues. Trimming left V 0 bases short and J 7 bases short, with 10 bases between. The chain's CDR3 is CAWSVLRGNEQFF. The CDR3 DNA sequence: TGTGCCTGGAGTGTACTCAGGGGTAATGAGCAGTTCTTC.

The chain combines TRBV6-5 with TRBJ1-6; D is ambiguous. CDR3 length: 12 residues. V lost 4 bases and J 7 bases, leaving 5 bases between the germline ends. Germline lookup yields CDR1 MNHEY and CDR2 SVGAGI. DNA for the CDR3: TGTGCCAGCAGTTCTAACAATTCACCCCTCCACTTT. Protein: CASSSNNSPLHF.

On this clone itself: The junction does not match germline at one end; this may be a read error. The chain recombines TRBV7-7 with TRBJ2-5; TRBD2 matches 10 bases. Looked up from germline, CDR1 is SSHAT and CDR2 is FNYEAQ (reference sequence). CDR3 length equals 15 residues. CDR3 sequence (DNA): TGTGCTAGCAGCAGTACCGGGACTAGCGAAGAGACCCAGTACTTC. Translating it yields CASSSTGTSEETQYF.

The genes are TRBV28 and TRBJ1-1; D is perhaps TRBD1 (5 bases). CDR3 length: 15 residues. Germline CDR1 reads MDHEN; CDR2 reads SYDVKM. V lost 7 bases to trimming and J lost 4 bases, with 19 bases between them. The CDR3 loop is CASIPSGRRGTEAFF. The CDR3 DNA follows: TGTGCCAGCATTCCGAGTGGAAGAAGGGGCACTGAAGCTTTCTTT.

V gene TRBV7-6 combines with J gene TRBJ1-1; D gene ambiguous. Between the trimmed V and J ends, which lost 2 bases and 3 bases, there was a span of 7 bases. Looked up from germline, CDR1 is SGHVS and CDR2 is FNYEAQ. This CDR3 region has 13 residues. CDR3 sequence reads: CASSLIQDTEAFF. CDR3 sequence (DNA): TGTGCCAGCAGCTTAATCCAGGACACTGAAGCTTTCTTT.

The V gene is TRBV6-5, the J gene TRBJ1-1; D call uncertain. Germline values: CDR1 MNHEY, CDR2 SVGAGI. Deletions cut 7 bases from V and 11 bases from J, with 14 bases between. This CDR3 region has 11 residues. CDR3 loop: CASTAGRVAFF. As DNA, the CDR3 is TGTGCCAGCACCGCCGGGAGGGTTGCTTTCTTT.

The chain has TRBV18 and TRBJ1-2; 12 nucleotides align to TRBD1. Germline values: CDR1 KGHSH, CDR2 LQKENI. CDR3 length equals 17 residues. J gave up 3 bases and V 3 bases, and 8 bases lay outside the gene matches. The CDR3 bases are TGTGCCAGCTCACCTGCAGGGACAGGGGGCGCACACTATGGCTACACCTTC. It yields the protein CASSPAGTGGAHYGYTF.

The chain links TRBV2 to TRBJ1-2, with D unclear. This CDR3 has 12 amino acids. Germline lookup yields CDR1 SNHLY and CDR2 FYNNEI. The V gene lost 6 bases and the J gene lost 2 bases, with 7 bases spanning the gap. The CDR3 nucleotides are TGTGCCAGCAGGGAAATAAACTATGGCTACACCTTC. Translating it yields CASREINYGYTF.

The gene calls are TRBV7-6 and TRBJ2-3; 9 bases are shared with TRBD2. The trim removed 3 bases at V and 2 bases at J, leaving 3 bases unmatched. The CDR3 is 15 amino acids. Germline V gene sequence: CDR1 SGHVS, CDR2 FNYEAQ. CDR3 coding DNA: TGTGCCAGCAGCTTCGCTAGCGGGGTCACAGATACGCAGTATTTT. Encoded protein: CASSFASGVTDTQYF.

The chain is built from TRBV6-5 and TRBJ2-1; the match to TRBD2 covers 11 bases. Germline V lookup: CDR1 MNHEY, CDR2 SVGAGI. This CDR3 is 15 amino acids long. V was clipped by 2 bases and J by 9 bases; unmatched bases: 6. In DNA form, the CDR3 reads TGTGCCAGCAGTTACGTAGCGGGGGGGCGAGGTGAGCAGTTCTTC. The encoded protein is CASSYVAGGRGEQFF.

Concerning this clone itself: A read error is likely, as this CDR3 ends without the conserved phenylalanine or tryptophan. The limits of the CDR3 on the DNA are not certain, so only TCRdb's listed CDR3 is given. The V and J genes are TRBV2 and TRBJ1-1. The CDR3 spans 11 amino acids, including both terminal residues. From germline, CDR1 is SNHLY and CDR2 FYNNEI. The CDR3 region is CASKGDSEGPL.

The count of this clone is one. The chain links TRBV5-1 to TRBJ2-5; D not resolved. The CDR3 length is 14 residues. The germline V gene has CDR1 SGHRS and CDR2 YFSETQ. V lost 0 bases and J lost 2, with 8 bases in between. This chain's CDR3 is CASSLVSPQETQYF. CDR3 coding DNA: TGCGCCAGCAGCTTGGTTTCTCCTCAAGAGACCCAGTACTTC.

The chain carries TRBV25-1 and TRBJ2-7, with 7 bases identical to TRBD2. CDR1 MGHDK and CDR2 SYGVNS come from the germline V gene. Trimming took 2 bases from V and 3 from J; bases not matched to a gene: 4. This CDR3 has 14 residues. The CDR3 sequence is CASSEAGVNYEQYF. The CDR3 DNA sequence: TGTGCCAGCAGTGAAGCGGGAGTTAACTACGAGCAGTACTTC.

The chain carries TRBV18 and TRBJ1-6, with 7 bases identical to TRBD1. The ends lost 3 bases at V and 9 bases at J; junction bases unmatched: 8. Germline CDR1 is KGHSH and CDR2 is LQKENI. The CDR3 sequence is 15 residues long. CDR3 amino acids: CASSPETGSGSPLHF. CDR3 bases: TGTGCCAGCTCACCCGAGACAGGGAGCGGTTCACCCCTCCACTTT.

CDR3 nucleotides: TGTGCCAGCAGCCGAAAGCGGGTCCCCGATCCACCCGGGGAGCTGTTTTTT. Encoded protein: CASSRKRVPDPPGELFF. The V and J genes are TRBV7-8 and TRBJ2-2; D may be TRBD2 (6 bases). Trimming left V 5 bases short and J 6 bases short, with 22 bases between. The CDR3 is 17 amino acids. The V gene's germline CDR1 is SGHVS and CDR2 FQNEAQ.